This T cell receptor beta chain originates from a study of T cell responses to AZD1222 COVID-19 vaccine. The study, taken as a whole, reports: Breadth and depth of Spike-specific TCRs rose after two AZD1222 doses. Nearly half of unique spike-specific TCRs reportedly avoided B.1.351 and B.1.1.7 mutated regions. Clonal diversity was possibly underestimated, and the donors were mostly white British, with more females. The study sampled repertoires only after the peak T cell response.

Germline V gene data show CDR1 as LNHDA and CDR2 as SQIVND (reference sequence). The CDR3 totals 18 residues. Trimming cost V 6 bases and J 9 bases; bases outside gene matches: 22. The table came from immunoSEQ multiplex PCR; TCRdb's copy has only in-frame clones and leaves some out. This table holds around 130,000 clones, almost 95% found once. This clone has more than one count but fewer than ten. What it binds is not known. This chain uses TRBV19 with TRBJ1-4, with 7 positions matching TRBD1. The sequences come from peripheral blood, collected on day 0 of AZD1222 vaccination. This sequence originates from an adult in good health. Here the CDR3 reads CASRPMLRGEGARKKLFF. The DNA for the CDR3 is TGTGCCAGTAGACCCATGCTAAGAGGGGAGGGGGCGCGGAAAAAACTGTTTTTT.